This TCR beta chain was found in a study of low-dose radiotherapy and immunotherapy resistance in tumors. As for the study in general: At a dose of 200 mg/m2, intravenous cyclophosphamide was given every two weeks, one day before radiation and immunotherapy. Patients took aspirin (300 mg orally, daily) for four cycles beginning at cycle 1 day 1.

This clonotype was counted many times. V was pared by 2 bases and J by 1 base, with 8 bases of the junction left unmatched. Germline V lookup: CDR1 SGHNT, CDR2 YYREEE (reference sequence). This CDR3 region has 16 residues. Alpha and beta chains were covered, as first-strand cDNA relied on TRAV- and TRBV-specific primers. Using a constant-region primer together with a V-primer adapter, TCRs were subjected to 20 PCR cycles of amplification. TCRdb ran MiXCR on the reads and lists one entry per CDR3 protein. The sample contains tens of thousands of distinct CDR3 sequences, less than 25% of which appear only once. Time point: after trial treatment. Documented treatment: LDRT plus nivolumab, ipilimumab, low-dose cyclophosphamide and aspirin (RACIN trial). The donors, trial participants, received nivolumab, ipilimumab, aspirin, low-dose cyclophosphamide and low-dose radiotherapy.

This clonotype was sampled from a female donor with ovarian cancer. Sequenced here: PBMCs, sampled after low-dose radiotherapy plus immunotherapy. V gene TRBV5-4 combines with J gene TRBJ1-1, with 7 bases fitting TRBD1. CDR3 loop: CASSFDSRGANTEAFF. CDR3 nucleotide sequence: TGTGCCAGCAGCTTCGATAGCAGGGGGGCGAACACTGAAGCTTTCTTT.